The 21 T cell receptor beta chains given below trace back to one sample, sequenced in a study of T cell responses to AZD1222 COVID-19 vaccine. Assay used: immunoSEQ multiplex PCR; TCRdb lists only in-frame clones, some missing. The table includes over 120,000 clones, 80% to 90% detected once. The material sequenced was peripheral blood, taken on day 0 of AZD1222 vaccination. The source of these receptors is an adult in good health.

This clone was seen more than once but under ten times. The V and J genes are TRBV11-3 and TRBJ2-5; 8 bases line up with TRBD1. The CDR3 is made up of 15 amino acids. V trimming: 3 bases; J trimming: 5 bases; junction bases outside the gene matches: 8. CDR1 and CDR2 (germline): SGHNT, YENEEA. The CDR3 loop reads CASSFVGTGGETQYF. The CDR3 DNA sequence: TGTGCCAGCAGCTTTGTGGGGACAGGAGGCGAGACCCAGTACTTC.

The rearrangement uses TRBV5-1 and TRBJ2-7; 8 bases agree with TRBD1. V shed 4 bases and J 6 bases; nucleotides not matched to a gene: 12. Germline V CDR1 and CDR2: SGHRS, YFSETQ. The CDR3 is 15 residues long. CDR3 in DNA: TGCGCCAGCAGCATAGCGAAGGACAGGGTCTTCGAGCAGTACTTC. The encoded protein is CASSIAKDRVFEQYF.

The V gene is TRBV14, the J gene TRBJ2-7; 9 bases line up with TRBD1. V gave up 6 bases and J gave up 3 bases; unmatched junction bases: 9. Germline assignment: CDR1 SGHDN and CDR2 FVKESK. The CDR3 is 15 residues long. CDR3 region: CASSSRDREIYEQYF. CDR3 nucleotide sequence: TGTGCCAGCAGTTCCAGGGACAGGGAAATCTACGAGCAGTACTTC. Drawing the rest from reference TRBV14 and TRBJ2-7, the complete variable domain is EAGVTQFPSHSVIEKGQTVTLRCDPISGHDNLYWYRRVMGKEIKFLLHFVKESKQDESGMPNNRFLAERTGGTYSTLKVQPAELEDSGVYFCASSSRDREIYEQYFGPGTRLTVT.

This clone was observed a single time. Other DNA sequences of this sample code for an identical CDR3. This sequence joins TRBV4-1 and TRBJ2-5, with 9 nucleotides matching TRBD2. The V segment lost 4 bases and the J segment 2 bases; nucleotides outside the gene matches: 5. This CDR3 spans 15 amino acids. Germline-derived CDR1 and CDR2 are MGHRA and YSYEKL. The CDR3 region is CASSPGLAGQETQYF. The CDR3, as DNA: TGCGCCAGCAGCCCGGGGCTAGCGGGACAAGAGACCCAGTACTTC.

The J gene is TRBJ1-5, the V gene TRBV2, with D possibly TRBD1 on 5 matching bases. The CDR3 sequence is 14 residues long. CDR1 is SNHLY, CDR2 FYNNEI, per germline. The ends were cut back, 8 bases at V and 4 bases at J, with 15 bases in the middle. The CDR3 coding sequence is TGTGCCAGCCAGACAGACGGGCGGAATCAGCCCCAGCATTTT. Residues: CASQTDGRNQPQHF.

In regard to this clone: This sample includes further DNA sequences coding for the same CDR3. This chain connects TRBV5-1 to TRBJ2-7; TRBD1 matches at 7 bases. V shed 4 bases and J 3 bases; nucleotides not matched to a gene: 4. The CDR3 has 13 amino acids. Germline CDR1 is SGHRS and CDR2 is YFSETQ. CDR3 sequence (DNA): TGCGCCAGCAGCAATCGACAGGGCTACGAGCAGTACTTC. Its translation is CASSNRQGYEQYF. Using reference TRBV5-1 and TRBJ2-7 for the parts outside the CDR3, the full variable domain is KAGVTQTPRYLIKTRGQQVTLSCSPISGHRSVSWYQQTPGQGLQFLFEYFSETQRNKGNFPGRFSGRQFSNSRSEMNVSTLELGDSALYLCASSNRQGYEQYFGPGTRLTVT.

The chain has TRBV5-1 and TRBJ1-1; D is unclear. Germline V gene data show CDR1 as SGHRS and CDR2 as YFSETQ. Trimming removed 7 bases at V and 0 bases at J, with 13 bases between. The length of the CDR3 is 14 residues. CDR3 residues: CASAPGRMNTEAFF. CDR3 bases: TGCGCCAGCGCACCAGGACGAATGAACACTGAAGCTTTCTTT. The variable domain in full, completed from reference TRBV5-1 and TRBJ1-1, reads KAGVTQTPRYLIKTRGQQVTLSCSPISGHRSVSWYQQTPGQGLQFLFEYFSETQRNKGNFPGRFSGRQFSNSRSEMNVSTLELGDSALYLCASAPGRMNTEAFFGQGTRLTVV.

The chain employs TRBV10-3 and TRBJ1-2, with a possible D match to TRBD1 (6 bases). CDR1 is ENHRY, CDR2 SYGVKD, per germline. Between the trimmed V and J ends, which lost 2 bases and 8 bases, there was a span of 12 bases. CDR3 length: 13 amino acids. The CDR3 DNA follows: TGTGCCATCAGTGAGAGCCAGGGGATAGGCTACACCTTC. It is translated as CAISESQGIGYTF.

The chain joins TRBV9 to TRBJ2-4; TRBD2 matches at 7 bases. Germline values: CDR1 SGDLS, CDR2 YYNGEE. CDR3 size: 15 residues. V dropped 0 bases and J dropped 6; count of bases not matched to a gene: 6. CDR3 loop: CASSVASGGVNIQYF. As DNA, the CDR3 is TGTGCCAGCAGCGTAGCCTCGGGAGGAGTAAACATTCAGTACTTC.

This sequence joins TRBV11-1 and TRBJ1-1, with D possibly matching TRBD1 (6 bases). Trimming took off 5 bases at V and 3 bases at J, with 13 bases between the two ends. Germline assignment: CDR1 SGHAT and CDR2 FQDESV (reference sequence). The CDR3 has 14 amino acids. In nucleotides, the CDR3 is TGTGCCAGCAGCCTCTACAGGGTCCACACTGAAGCTTTCTTT. Protein product: CASSLYRVHTEAFF.

This clone came up once. The J gene is TRBJ1-1, the V gene TRBV2, with 9 bases aligning to TRBD1. V dropped 6 bases and J dropped 5; count of bases not matched to a gene: 10. Germline V gene lookup returns CDR1 SNHLY and CDR2 FYNNEI. The CDR3 covers 15 residues. The CDR3 sequence is CASSADRGRGTEAFF. CDR3 bases: TGTGCCAGCAGCGCCGACAGGGGGAGAGGTACTGAAGCTTTCTTT.

V and J are TRBV6-5 and TRBJ1-5; perhaps TRBD1 as D (6 bases). The CDR3 has 13 amino acids. V lost 6 bases and J 3 bases, leaving 9 bases between the germline ends. Germline CDR1 MNHEY, CDR2 SVGAGI. The CDR3 sequence: CASSRDNNQPQHF. The CDR3 DNA reads TGTGCCAGCAGCCGGGACAACAATCAGCCCCAGCATTTT.

This rearrangement joins TRBV19 to TRBJ1-5; D possibly corresponds to TRBD1 (6 bases). Germline CDR1 reads LNHDA; CDR2 reads SQIVND (reference sequence). The V and J ends lost 7 bases and 0 bases respectively, with 16 bases between them. CDR3 length equals 16 residues. CDR3 in amino acids: CASTRGQPNSNQPQHF. The CDR3 DNA reads as TGTGCCAGTACCCGAGGACAGCCTAATAGCAATCAGCCCCAGCATTTT.

This clone was detected a few times. The V and J genes are TRBV2 and TRBJ1-1; no reliable D call. The CDR3 sequence is 12 residues long. V was shortened by 2 bases and J by 6 bases, with 7 bases between the two germline ends. The germline CDR1 and CDR2 sequences are SNHLY and FYNNEI. DNA for the CDR3: TGTGCCAGCAGTGAACGGGCAGCTGAAGCTTTCTTT. Translated, it gives CASSERAAEAFF.

The V gene is TRBV7-9, the J gene TRBJ2-4; possibly TRBD1 for D (6 bases). CDR1 is SEHNR and CDR2 is FQNEAQ in the germline V gene (reference sequence). V lost 5 bases, J lost 7 bases, and 15 bases lay in between. The CDR3 sequence is 14 residues long. The CDR3 nucleotides are TGTGCCAGCAGCATCGGGACAATTTATAACATTCAGTACTTC. Amino acids: CASSIGTIYNIQYF.

V is TRBV27 and J is TRBJ1-1; D is undetermined. The CDR3 is made up of 11 amino acids. Germline CDR1 reads MNHEY; CDR2 reads SMNVEV (reference sequence). Between the trimmed V and J ends, which lost 6 bases and 12 bases, there was a span of 14 bases. The chain's CDR3 is CASSSLSWTFF. The CDR3 nucleotides read TGTGCCAGCAGCTCGCTCTCGTGGACTTTCTTT.

The V and J genes are TRBV3-1 (or the pseudogene TRBV3-2) and TRBJ2-7; D may be TRBD2 (6 bases). The germline gives CDR1 LGHDT, CDR2 YNNKEL (reference sequence). This CDR3 region has 16 residues. V lost 1 base to trimming and J lost 3 bases, with 16 bases between them. The CDR3 region has the DNA TGTGCCAGCAGCCAAGGGTGGAGTGCGGGGATCTACGAGCAGTACTTC. This translates into CASSQGWSAGIYEQYF.

The rearrangement links TRBV28 to TRBJ2-7; D remains unclear. The ends were cut back, 5 bases at V and 1 base at J, with 6 bases in the middle. The CDR3 spans 12 residues. Germline assignment: CDR1 MDHEN and CDR2 SYDVKM. The CDR3 reads CASSPVSYEQYF. Written as DNA, the CDR3 is TGTGCCAGCAGTCCCGTTTCCTACGAGCAGTACTTC.

The chain has TRBV6-5 and TRBJ2-7; 7 bases agree with TRBD2. Germline trimming cut 4 bases from V and 6 bases from J; bases unmatched to any gene: 12. This CDR3 comprises 15 residues. Germline V gene lookup returns CDR1 MNHEY and CDR2 SVGAGI. This chain's CDR3 is CASSSSGAGEFEQYF. DNA for the CDR3: TGTGCCAGCAGTTCCTCCGGGGCGGGAGAATTCGAGCAGTACTTC.

The chain combines TRBV6-5 with TRBJ1-1; D remains ambiguous. The CDR3 contains 14 residues. Germline CDR1 MNHEY, CDR2 SVGAGI. Trimming removed 6 bases from V and 11 bases from J, with 22 bases in between. The DNA of the CDR3 is TGTGCCAGCAGCCGGGTACCTATTCCCCTTATGGCTTTCTTT. Its translation is CASSRVPIPLMAFF.

This sequence joins TRBV5-1 and TRBJ2-7; 8 positions match TRBD2. The junction had 7 bases not matched to a gene; V was cut back by 3 bases and J by 2 bases. The CDR3 totals 15 residues. The germline gives CDR1 SGHRS, CDR2 YFSETQ. The CDR3 sequence: CASSSRLAGTYEQYF. DNA for the CDR3: TGCGCCAGCAGCTCCCGTCTAGCGGGCACCTACGAGCAGTACTTC.